What follows describes a single T cell receptor beta chain. Authors' analysis steps: Reference gene primer amplification in the assay estimated nucleated cell counts. Profiled with immunoSEQ multiplex PCR; TCRdb holds only in-frame clones, not every one. V, J and clone size reflect that table, while D and trimming were determined from the DNA. There are 250,000 to 300,000 clones in the sample; about four fifths occur only once, and over 4% lies in the top ten. These data come from a study of blood T cell repertoires in COVID-19. Enrolled through a virtual design, the participants were between about 18 and 100 years of age and came from 24 US areas. Each exposed participant met a COVID-19 case in the 2 weeks preceding study entry. CDR1 is LNHDA and CDR2 is SQIVND in the germline V gene (reference sequence). The CDR3 is made up of 15 amino acids. The V segment lost 6 bases and the J segment 6 bases; nucleotides outside the gene matches: 8.

Source material: PBMCs or T cells enriched from blood (not recorded which). The chain combines TRBV19 with TRBJ1-5, with 10 nucleotides matching TRBD1. The TCR sequence derives from a man in his forties or fifties who had been exposed to COVID-19. For the CDR3, the DNA is TGTGCCAGTAGGACAGGGGGCATGGCTGGTCAGCCCCAGCATTTT. This gives the protein CASRTGGMAGQPQHF.